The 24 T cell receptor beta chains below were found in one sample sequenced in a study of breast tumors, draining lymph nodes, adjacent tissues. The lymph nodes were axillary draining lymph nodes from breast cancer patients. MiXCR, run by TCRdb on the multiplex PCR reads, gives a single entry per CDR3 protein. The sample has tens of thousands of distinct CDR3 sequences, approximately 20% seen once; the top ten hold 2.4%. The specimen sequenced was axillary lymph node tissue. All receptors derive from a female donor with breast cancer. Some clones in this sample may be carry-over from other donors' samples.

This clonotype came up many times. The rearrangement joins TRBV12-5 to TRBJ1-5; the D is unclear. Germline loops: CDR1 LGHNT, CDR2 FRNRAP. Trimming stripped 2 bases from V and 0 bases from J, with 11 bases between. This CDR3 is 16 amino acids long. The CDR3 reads CASGLPAGDSNQPQHF. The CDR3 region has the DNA TGTGCTAGTGGTTTGCCTGCGGGAGATAGCAATCAGCCCCAGCATTTT.

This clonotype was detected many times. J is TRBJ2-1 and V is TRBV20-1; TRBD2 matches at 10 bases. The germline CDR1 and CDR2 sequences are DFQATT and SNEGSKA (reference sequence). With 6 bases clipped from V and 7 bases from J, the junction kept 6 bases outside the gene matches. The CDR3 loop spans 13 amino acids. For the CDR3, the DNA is TGCAGTGCCCAAGCGGGAGGGTGGAATGAGCAGTTCTTC. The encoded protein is CSAQAGGWNEQFF.

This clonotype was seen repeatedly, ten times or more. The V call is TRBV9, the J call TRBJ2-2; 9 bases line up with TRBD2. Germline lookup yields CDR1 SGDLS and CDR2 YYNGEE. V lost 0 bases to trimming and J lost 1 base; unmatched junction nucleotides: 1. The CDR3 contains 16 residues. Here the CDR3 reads CASSVGGRVNTGELFF. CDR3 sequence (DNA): TGTGCCAGCAGCGTAGGCGGGAGGGTGAACACCGGGGAGCTGTTTTTT.

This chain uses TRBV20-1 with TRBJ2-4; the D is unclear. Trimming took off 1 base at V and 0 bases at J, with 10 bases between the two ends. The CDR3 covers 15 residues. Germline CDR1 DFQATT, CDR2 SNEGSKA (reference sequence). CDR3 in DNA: TGCAGTGCTAGAGGAGCCGTACTAGCCAAAAACATTCAGTACTTC. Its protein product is CSARGAVLAKNIQYF.

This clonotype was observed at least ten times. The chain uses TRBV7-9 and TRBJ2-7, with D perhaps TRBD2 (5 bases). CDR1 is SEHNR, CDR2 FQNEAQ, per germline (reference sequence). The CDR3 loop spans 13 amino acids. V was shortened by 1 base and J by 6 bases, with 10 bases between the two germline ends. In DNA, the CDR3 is TGTGCCAGCAGCTTAGACAGCGGAGGCGAGCAGTACTTC. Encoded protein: CASSLDSGGEQYF.

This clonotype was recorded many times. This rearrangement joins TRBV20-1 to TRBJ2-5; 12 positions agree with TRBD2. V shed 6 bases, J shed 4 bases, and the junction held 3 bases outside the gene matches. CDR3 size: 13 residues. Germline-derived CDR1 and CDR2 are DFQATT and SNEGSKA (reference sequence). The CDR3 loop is CSAPLAGGETQYF. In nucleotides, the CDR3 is TGCAGTGCCCCACTAGCGGGAGGAGAGACCCAGTACTTC.

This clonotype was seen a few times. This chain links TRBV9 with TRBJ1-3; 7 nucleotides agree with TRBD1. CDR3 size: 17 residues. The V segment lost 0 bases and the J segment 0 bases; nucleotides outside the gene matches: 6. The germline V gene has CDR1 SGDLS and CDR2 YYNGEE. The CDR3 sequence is CASSVEGNRGSGNTIYF. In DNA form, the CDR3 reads TGTGCCAGCAGCGTAGAAGGAAACAGGGGCTCTGGAAACACCATATATTTT.

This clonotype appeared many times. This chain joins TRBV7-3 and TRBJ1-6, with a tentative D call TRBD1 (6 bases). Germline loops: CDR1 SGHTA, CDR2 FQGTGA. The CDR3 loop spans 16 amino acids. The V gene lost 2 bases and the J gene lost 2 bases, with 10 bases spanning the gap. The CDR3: CASSLPQGTYNSPLHF. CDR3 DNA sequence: TGTGCCAGCAGCTTACCACAGGGCACCTATAATTCACCCCTCCACTTT.

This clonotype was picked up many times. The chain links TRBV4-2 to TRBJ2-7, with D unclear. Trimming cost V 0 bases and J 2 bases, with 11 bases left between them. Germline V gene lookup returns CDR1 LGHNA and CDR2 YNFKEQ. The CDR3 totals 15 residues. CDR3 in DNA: TGTGCCAGCAGCCAAGAGGGGTACGGGCCCTACGAGCAGTACTTC. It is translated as CASSQEGYGPYEQYF.

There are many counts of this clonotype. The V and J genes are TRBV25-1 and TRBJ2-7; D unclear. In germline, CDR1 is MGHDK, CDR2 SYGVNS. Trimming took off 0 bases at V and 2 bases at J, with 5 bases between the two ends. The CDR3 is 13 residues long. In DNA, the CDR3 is TGTGCCAGCAGTGAATATCCCCCCTACGAGCAGTACTTC. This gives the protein CASSEYPPYEQYF.

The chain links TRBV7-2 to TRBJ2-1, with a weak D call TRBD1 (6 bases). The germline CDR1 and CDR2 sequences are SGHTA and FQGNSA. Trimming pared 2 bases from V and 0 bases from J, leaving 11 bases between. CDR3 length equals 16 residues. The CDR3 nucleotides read TGTGCCAGCAGCTTACGGCCACAGGGCTCCTACAATGAGCAGTTCTTC. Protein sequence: CASSLRPQGSYNEQFF.

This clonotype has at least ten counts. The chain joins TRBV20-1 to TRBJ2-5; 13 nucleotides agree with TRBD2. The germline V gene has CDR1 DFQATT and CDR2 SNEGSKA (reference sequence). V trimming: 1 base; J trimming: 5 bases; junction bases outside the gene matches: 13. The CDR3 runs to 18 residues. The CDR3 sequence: CSARGGLAGPNGVETQYF. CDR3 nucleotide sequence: TGCAGTGCTAGAGGGGGACTAGCGGGACCGAATGGGGTGGAGACCCAGTACTTC.

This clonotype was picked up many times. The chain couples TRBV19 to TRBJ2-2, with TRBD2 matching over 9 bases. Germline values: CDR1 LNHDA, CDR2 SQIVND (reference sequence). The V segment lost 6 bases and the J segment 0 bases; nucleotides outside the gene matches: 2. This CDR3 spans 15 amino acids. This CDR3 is CASRLAGTNTGELFF. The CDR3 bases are TGTGCCAGTAGGCTAGCGGGGACGAACACCGGGGAGCTGTTTTTT.

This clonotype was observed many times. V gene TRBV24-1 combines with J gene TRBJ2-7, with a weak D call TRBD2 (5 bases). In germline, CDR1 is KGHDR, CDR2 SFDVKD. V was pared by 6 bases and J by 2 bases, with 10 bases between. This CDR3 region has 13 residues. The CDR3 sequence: CATSPDGAYEQYF. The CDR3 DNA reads TGTGCCACCAGTCCTGACGGGGCCTACGAGCAGTACTTC.

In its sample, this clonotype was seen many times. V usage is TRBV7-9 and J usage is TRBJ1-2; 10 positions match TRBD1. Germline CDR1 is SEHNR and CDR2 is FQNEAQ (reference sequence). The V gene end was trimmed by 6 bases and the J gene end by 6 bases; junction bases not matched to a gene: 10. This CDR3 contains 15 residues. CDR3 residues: CASRSAGQGTHGYTF. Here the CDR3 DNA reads TGTGCCAGCAGGAGCGCGGGACAGGGGACCCATGGCTACACCTTC. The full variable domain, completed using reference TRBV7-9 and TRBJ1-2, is DTGVSQNPRHKITKRGQNVTFRCDPISEHNRLYWYRQTLGQGPEFLTYFQNEAQLEKSRLLSDRFSAERPKGSFSTLEIQRTEQGDSAMYLCASRSAGQGTHGYTFGSGTRLTVV.

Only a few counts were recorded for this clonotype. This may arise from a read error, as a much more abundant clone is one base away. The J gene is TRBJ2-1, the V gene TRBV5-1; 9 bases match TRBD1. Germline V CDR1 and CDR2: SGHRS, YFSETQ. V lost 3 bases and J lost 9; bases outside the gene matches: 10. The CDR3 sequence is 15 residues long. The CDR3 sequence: CASSSDPGQGCEQFF. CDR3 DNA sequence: TGCGCCAGCAGCTCTGATCCAGGACAGGGGTGTGAGCAGTTCTTC.

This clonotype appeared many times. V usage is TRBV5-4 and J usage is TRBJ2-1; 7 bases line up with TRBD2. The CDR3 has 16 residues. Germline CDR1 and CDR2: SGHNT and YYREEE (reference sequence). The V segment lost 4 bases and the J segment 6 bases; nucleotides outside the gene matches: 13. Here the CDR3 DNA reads TGTGCCAGCAGCGTTGGGGGGGACCAGCTAACCAATGAGCAGTTCTTC. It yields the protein CASSVGGDQLTNEQFF.

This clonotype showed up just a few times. CDR3 sequence: CASSASLGSGETQYF. The CDR3 nucleotides read TGTGCCAGCAGTGCCTCATTGGGCTCCGGGGAGACCCAGTACTTC. The V gene is TRBV2, the J gene TRBJ2-5; D remains ambiguous. V shed 4 bases and J shed 5 bases, with 17 bases lying between them. The CDR3 has 15 amino acids. Germline CDR1 SNHLY, CDR2 FYNNEI.

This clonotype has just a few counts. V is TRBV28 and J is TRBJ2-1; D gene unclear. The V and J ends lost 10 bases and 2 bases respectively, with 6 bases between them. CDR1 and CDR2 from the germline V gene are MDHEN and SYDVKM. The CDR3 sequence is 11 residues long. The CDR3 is CAIETYNEQFF. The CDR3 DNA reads TGTGCCATCGAGACCTACAATGAGCAGTTCTTC.

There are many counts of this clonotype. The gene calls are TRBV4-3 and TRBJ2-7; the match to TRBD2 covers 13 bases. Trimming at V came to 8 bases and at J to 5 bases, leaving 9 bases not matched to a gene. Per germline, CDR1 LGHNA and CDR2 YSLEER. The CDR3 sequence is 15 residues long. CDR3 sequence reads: CASSLGLAGFDEQYF. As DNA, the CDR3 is TGCGCCAGCTCCCTGGGACTAGCGGGATTTGACGAGCAGTACTTC.

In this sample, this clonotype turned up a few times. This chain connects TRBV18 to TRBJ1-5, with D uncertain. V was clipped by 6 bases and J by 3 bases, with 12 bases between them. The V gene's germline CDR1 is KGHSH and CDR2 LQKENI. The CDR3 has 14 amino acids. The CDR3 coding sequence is TGTGCCAGCTCGTCAGCGGGGAACAATCAGCCCCAGCATTTT. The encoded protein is CASSSAGNNQPQHF.

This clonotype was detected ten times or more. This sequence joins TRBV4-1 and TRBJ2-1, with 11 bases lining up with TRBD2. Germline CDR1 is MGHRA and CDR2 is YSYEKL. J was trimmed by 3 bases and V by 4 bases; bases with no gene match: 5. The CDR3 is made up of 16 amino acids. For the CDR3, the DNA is TGCGCCAGCAGCCTCGGGACTAGCGGCCACTACAATGAGCAGTTCTTC. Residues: CASSLGTSGHYNEQFF.

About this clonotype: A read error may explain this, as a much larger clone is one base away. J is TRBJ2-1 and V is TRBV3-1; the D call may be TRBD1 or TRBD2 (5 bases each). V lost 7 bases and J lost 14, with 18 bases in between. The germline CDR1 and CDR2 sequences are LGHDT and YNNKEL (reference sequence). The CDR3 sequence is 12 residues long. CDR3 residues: CASNPSGGWKFF. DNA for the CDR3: TGTGCCAGCAACCCCAGTGGGGGATGGAAGTTCTTC.

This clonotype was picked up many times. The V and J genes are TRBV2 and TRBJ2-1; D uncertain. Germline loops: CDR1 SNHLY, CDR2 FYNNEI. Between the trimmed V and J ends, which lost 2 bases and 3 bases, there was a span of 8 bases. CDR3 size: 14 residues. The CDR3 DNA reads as TGTGCCAGCAGTGAAAATGTAGGCTACAATGAGCAGTTCTTC. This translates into CASSENVGYNEQFF.